Listed below are T cell receptor beta chains from one sample, sequenced in a study of CD8 T cells in Susac syndrome. Each CDR3 protein gets one entry after TCRdb re-called the immunoSEQ multiplex PCR reads with MiXCR. Seen here are about 210,000 distinct CDR3 sequences, 95% observed once, and the top ten hold about 0.091%. The sequenced sample consisted of CD4+ T cells from PBMCs. The receptors were sampled from a human donor with multiple sclerosis. CDR3s include the opening cysteine and the closing phenylalanine or tryptophan. D genes are given only for firm matches.

CDR3,DNA,D,J,V
CANRTGAHVYEQYF,TGTGCCAATCGGACAGGGGCACACGTCTACGAGCAGTACTTC,TRBD1,TRBJ2-7,TRBV27
CAWSGQIYEQYF,TGTGCCTGGAGTGGACAGATCTACGAGCAGTACTTC,-,TRBJ2-7,TRBV30
CASSPDYPTYRLNEQFF,TGCGCCAGCAGCCCGGACTACCCAACCTACAGGTTGAATGAGCAGTTCTTC,-,TRBJ2-1,TRBV5-1
CSGFGAPSSIF,TGCAGCGGGTTCGGGGCCCCCTCGTCCATCTTC,-,TRBJ2-7,TRBV29-1
CASGAHQGTQYF,TGTGCCAGCGGCGCCCACCAGGGGACCCAGTACTTC,-,TRBJ2-5,TRBV9
CASSFDRGRVDYGYTF,TGTGCCAGCAGCTTCGACAGGGGGCGCGTCGACTATGGCTACACCTTC,TRBD1,TRBJ1-2,TRBV7-8
CASSLVVTDSPLHF,TGTGCCAGCAGCTTAGTCGTAACGGATTCACCCCTCCACTTT,-,TRBJ1-6,TRBV11-2
CASSRGQSSWDEQFF,TGTGCCAGCAGCAGGGGTCAGTCGTCTTGGGATGAGCAGTTCTTC,-,TRBJ2-1,TRBV9
CASNRQGAATQYF,TGTGCCAGCAACCGACAGGGGGCGGCGACCCAGTACTTC,TRBD1,TRBJ2-5,TRBV7-9
CASSHERTSGRDEQFF,TGTGCCAGCAGCCATGAGCGGACTAGCGGGAGAGATGAGCAGTTCTTC,TRBD2,TRBJ2-1,TRBV27
CASSLVRNEQFF,TGTGCCAGCAGTCTCGTTAGGAATGAGCAGTTCTTC,-,TRBJ2-1,TRBV12-3/TRBV12-4
CASSPGLGWEQYF,TGTGCCAGCAGCCCGGGGCTGGGATGGGAGCAGTACTTC,-,TRBJ2-7,TRBV7-9
CSAARTGFVETQYF,TGCAGTGCTGCCCGGACAGGGTTTGTGGAGACCCAGTACTTC,TRBD1,TRBJ2-5,TRBV20-1
CSARDWGNLIYEQYF,TGCAGTGCTAGAGACTGGGGGAACCTAATATACGAGCAGTACTTC,-,TRBJ2-7,TRBV20-1
CASSHLAGGHTGELFF,TGTGCCAGCAGCCACCTAGCGGGAGGTCACACCGGGGAGCTGTTTTTT,TRBD2,TRBJ2-2,TRBV3-1
CASRANRGDGYTF,TGTGCCAGCAGGGCAAACAGGGGAGATGGCTACACCTTC,TRBD1,TRBJ1-2,TRBV2